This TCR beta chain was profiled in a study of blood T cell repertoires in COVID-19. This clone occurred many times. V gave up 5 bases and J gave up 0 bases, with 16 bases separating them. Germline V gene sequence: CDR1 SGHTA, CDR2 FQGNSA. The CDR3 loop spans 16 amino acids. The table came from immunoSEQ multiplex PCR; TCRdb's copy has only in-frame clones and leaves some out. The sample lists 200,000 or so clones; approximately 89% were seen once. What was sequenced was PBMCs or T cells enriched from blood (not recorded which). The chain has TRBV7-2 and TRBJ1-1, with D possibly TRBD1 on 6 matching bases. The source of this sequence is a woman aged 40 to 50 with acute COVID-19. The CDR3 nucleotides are TGTGCCAGCAGCCCGGACAGAGAGATATTGAACACTGAAGCTTTCTTT. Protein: CASSPDREILNTEAFF.